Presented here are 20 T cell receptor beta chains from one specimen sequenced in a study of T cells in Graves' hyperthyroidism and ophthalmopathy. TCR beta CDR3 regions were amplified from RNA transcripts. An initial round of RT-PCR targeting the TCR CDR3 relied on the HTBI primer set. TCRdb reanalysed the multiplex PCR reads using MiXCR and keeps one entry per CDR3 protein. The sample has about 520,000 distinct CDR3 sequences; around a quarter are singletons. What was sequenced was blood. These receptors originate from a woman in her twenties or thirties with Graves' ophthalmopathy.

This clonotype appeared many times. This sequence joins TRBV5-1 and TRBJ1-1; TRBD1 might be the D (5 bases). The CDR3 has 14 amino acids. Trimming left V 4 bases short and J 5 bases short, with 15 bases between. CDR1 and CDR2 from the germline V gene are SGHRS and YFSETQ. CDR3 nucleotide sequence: TGCGCCAGCAGCATCCCCGGGACGGGGACTGAAGCTTTCTTT. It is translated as CASSIPGTGTEAFF.

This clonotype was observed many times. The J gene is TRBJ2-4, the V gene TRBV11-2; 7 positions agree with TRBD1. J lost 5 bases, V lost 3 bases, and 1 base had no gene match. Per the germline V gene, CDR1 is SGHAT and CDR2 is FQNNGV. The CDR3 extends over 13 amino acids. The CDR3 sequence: CASSFGTENIQYF. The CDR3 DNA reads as TGTGCCAGCAGCTTCGGGACAGAAAACATTCAGTACTTC.

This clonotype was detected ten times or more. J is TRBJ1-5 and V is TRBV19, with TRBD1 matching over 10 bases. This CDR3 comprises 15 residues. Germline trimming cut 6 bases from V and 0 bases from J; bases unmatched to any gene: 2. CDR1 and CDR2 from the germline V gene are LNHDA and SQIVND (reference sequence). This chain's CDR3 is CASRTGGNSNQPQHF. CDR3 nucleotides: TGTGCCAGTAGGACAGGGGGCAATAGCAATCAGCCCCAGCATTTT.

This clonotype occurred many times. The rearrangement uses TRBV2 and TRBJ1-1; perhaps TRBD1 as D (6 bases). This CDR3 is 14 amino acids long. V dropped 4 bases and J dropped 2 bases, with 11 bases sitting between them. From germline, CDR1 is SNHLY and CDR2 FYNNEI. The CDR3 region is CASSVLGGNTEAFF. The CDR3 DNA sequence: TGTGCCAGCAGTGTTCTGGGGGGCAACACTGAAGCTTTCTTT.

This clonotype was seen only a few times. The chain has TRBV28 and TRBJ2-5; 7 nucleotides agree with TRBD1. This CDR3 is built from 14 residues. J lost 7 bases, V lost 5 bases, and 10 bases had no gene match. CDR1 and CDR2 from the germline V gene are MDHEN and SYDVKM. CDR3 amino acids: CASSPSTGMGTQYF. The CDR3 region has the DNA TGTGCCAGCAGTCCTTCGACAGGGATGGGGACCCAGTACTTC.

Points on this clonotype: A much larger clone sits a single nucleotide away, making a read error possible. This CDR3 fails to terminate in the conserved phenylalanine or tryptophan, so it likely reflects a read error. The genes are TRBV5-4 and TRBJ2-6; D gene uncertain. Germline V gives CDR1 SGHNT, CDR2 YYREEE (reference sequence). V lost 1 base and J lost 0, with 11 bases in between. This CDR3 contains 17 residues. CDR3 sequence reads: CASSLFASSSGANVLTL. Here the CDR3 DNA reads TGTGCCAGCAGCTTGTTCGCGTCCAGCTCTGGGGCCAACGTCCTGACTTTA.

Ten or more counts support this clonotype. The CDR3 region is CASSGGTIYEETQYF. DNA for the CDR3: TGTGCCAGCAGCGGAGGGACAATATATGAAGAGACCCAGTACTTC. The chain combines TRBV11-2 with TRBJ2-5, with D perhaps being TRBD1 or TRBD2 (6 bases each). Germline CDR1 and CDR2: SGHAT and FQNNGV. The CDR3 is made up of 15 amino acids. Trimming took 5 bases from V and 3 from J, leaving 16 bases between them.

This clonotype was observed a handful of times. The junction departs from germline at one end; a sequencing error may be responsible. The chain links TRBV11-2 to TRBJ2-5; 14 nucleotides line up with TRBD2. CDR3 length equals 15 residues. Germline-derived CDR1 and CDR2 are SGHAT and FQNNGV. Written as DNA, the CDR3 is TGTGCCAACAGCGGACTAGCGGGGGGAGAAGAGACCCAGTACTTC. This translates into CANSGLAGGEETQYF.

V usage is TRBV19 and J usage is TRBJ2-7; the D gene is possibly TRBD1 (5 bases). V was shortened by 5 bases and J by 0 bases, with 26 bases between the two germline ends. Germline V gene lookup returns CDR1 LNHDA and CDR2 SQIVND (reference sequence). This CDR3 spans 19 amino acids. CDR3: CASSFRYLTGPESSYEQYF. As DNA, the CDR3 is TGTGCCAGTAGTTTCCGGTACCTTACAGGACCCGAAAGCTCCTACGAGCAGTACTTC. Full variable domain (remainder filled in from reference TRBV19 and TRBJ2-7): DGGITQSPKYLFRKEGQNVTLSCEQNLNHDAMYWYRQDPGQGLRLIYYSQIVNDFQKGDIAEGYSVSREKKESFPLTVTSAQKNPTAFYLCASSFRYLTGPESSYEQYFGPGTRLTVT.

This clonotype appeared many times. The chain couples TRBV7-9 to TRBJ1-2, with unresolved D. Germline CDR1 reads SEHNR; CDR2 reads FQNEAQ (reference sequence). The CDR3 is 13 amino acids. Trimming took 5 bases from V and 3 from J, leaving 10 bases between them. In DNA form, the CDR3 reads TGTGCCAGCAGCCGAGAGGCGGACTATGGCTACACCTTC. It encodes CASSREADYGYTF. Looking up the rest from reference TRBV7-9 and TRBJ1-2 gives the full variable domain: DTGVSQNPRHKITKRGQNVTFRCDPISEHNRLYWYRQTLGQGPEFLTYFQNEAQLEKSRLLSDRFSAERPKGSFSTLEIQRTEQGDSAMYLCASSREADYGYTFGSGTRLTVV.

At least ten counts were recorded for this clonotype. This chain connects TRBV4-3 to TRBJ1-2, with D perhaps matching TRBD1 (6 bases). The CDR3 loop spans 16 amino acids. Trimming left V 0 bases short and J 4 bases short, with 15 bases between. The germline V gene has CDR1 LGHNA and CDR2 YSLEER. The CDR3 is CASSQESEGDSYGYTF. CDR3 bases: TGCGCCAGCAGCCAAGAGAGTGAGGGGGACTCCTATGGCTACACCTTC.

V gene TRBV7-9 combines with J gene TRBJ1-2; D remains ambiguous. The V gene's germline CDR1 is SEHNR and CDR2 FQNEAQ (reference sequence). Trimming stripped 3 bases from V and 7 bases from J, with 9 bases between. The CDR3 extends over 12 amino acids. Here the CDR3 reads CASSFQLGGYTF. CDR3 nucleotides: TGTGCCAGCAGCTTCCAATTGGGTGGCTACACCTTC.

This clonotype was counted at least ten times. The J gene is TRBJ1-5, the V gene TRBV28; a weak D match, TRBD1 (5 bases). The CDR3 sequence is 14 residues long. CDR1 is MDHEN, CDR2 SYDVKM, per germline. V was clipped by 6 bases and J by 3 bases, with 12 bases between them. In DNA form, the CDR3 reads TGTGCCAGCAGATCTGACAGCCCCAATCAGCCCCAGCATTTT. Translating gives CASRSDSPNQPQHF.

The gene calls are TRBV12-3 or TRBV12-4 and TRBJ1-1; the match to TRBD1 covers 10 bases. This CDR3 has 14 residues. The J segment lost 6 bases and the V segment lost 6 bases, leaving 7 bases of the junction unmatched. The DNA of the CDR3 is TGTGCCAGCAGGTCCGGACAGGGGGTTGCTGAAGCTTTCTTT. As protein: CASRSGQGVAEAFF.

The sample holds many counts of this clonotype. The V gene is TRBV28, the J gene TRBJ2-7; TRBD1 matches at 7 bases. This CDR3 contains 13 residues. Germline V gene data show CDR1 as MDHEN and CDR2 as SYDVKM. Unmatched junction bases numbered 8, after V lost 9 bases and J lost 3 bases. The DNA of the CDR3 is TGTGCCAGTGGGACAGTTTATTTCTACGAGCAGTACTTC. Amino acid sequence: CASGTVYFYEQYF.

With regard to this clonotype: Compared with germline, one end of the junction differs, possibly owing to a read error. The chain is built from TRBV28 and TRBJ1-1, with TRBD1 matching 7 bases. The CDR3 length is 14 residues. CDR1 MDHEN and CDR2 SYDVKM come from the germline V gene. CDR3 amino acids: CASSGQALDTDAFF. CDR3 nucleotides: TGTGCCAGCAGCGGACAGGCGTTGGACACTGATGCTTTCTTT.

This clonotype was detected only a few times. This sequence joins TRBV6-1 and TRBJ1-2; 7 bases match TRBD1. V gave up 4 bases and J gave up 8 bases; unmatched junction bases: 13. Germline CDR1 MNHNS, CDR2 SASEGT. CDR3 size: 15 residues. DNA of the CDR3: TGTGCCAGCAGTGCGGGACAGACGATTTTACTGGGCTACACCTTC. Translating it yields CASSAGQTILLGYTF.

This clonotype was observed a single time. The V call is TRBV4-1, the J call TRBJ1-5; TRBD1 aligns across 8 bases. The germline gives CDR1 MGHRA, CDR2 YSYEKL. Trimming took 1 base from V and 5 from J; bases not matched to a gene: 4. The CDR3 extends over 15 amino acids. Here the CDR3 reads CASSQVTGVHQPQHF. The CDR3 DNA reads TGCGCCAGCAGCCAAGTGACAGGGGTCCATCAGCCCCAGCATTTT.

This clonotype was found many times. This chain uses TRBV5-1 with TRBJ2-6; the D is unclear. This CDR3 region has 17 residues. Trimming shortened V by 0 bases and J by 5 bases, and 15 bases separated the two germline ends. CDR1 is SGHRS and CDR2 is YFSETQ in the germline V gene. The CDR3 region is CASSLAVGLRRANVLTF. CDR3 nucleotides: TGCGCCAGCAGCTTGGCGGTTGGGTTGAGAAGGGCCAACGTCCTGACTTTC.

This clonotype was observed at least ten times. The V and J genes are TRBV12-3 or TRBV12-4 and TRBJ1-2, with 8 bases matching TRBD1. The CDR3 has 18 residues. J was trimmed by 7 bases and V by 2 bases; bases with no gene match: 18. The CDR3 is CASSLKSSQGARGFGYTF. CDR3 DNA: TGTGCCAGCAGTTTAAAATCCTCCCAGGGGGCTCGAGGCTTTGGCTACACCTTC.